The 29 T cell receptor beta chains reported below all come from one sample, sequenced in a study of monozygotic twins with inflammatory bowel disease (dated 2019 in TCRdb). The library relied on 5' RACE. Sequencing relied on an Illumina HiSeq 2500. TCRdb reprocessed the raw reads; every CDR3 protein sequence is a single record, and DNA is not supplied. The sample table records approximately 120,000 distinct CDR3 sequences. Of the sample, around 12% falls within the top ten clones. Material for sequencing was blood. These receptors all stem from a human donor with ulcerative colitis or Crohn's disease, or a healthy co-twin of an affected twin (not recorded which).

The J gene is TRBJ2-2, the V gene TRBV11-2; TCRdb proposes TRBD1, but this gene call is untestable without DNA. This CDR3 spans 16 amino acids. Germline loops: CDR1 SGHAT, CDR2 FQNNGV. CDR3 residues: CASSLVVNRFTGELFF. Full variable domain (missing parts from reference TRBV11-2 and TRBJ2-2): EAGVAQSPRYKIIEKRQSVAFWCNPISGHATLYWYQQILGQGPKLLIQFQNNGVVDDSQLPKDRFSAERLKGVDSTLKIQPAKLEDSAVYLCASSLVVNRFTGELFFGEGSRLTVL.

The gene calls are TRBV27 and TRBJ2-7; the D call of TRBD2 rests on TCRdb alone, since no DNA is present to check it. In germline, CDR1 is MNHEY, CDR2 SMNVEV (reference sequence). The CDR3 covers 15 residues. CDR3 sequence reads: CASSLYAGSADEQYF.

The chain is built from TRBV19 and TRBJ2-2; TCRdb selects TRBD1, and the lack of DNA leaves this call unchecked. Germline lookup yields CDR1 LNHDA and CDR2 SQIVND (reference sequence). The CDR3 extends over 15 amino acids. Here the CDR3 reads CASTMTGGGTGELFF.

The rearrangement uses TRBV15 and TRBJ2-1; without DNA, the TCRdb call of TRBD2 cannot be checked. This CDR3 spans 15 amino acids. Germline lookup yields CDR1 LNHNV and CDR2 YYDKDF (reference sequence). CDR3 sequence: CATSRGGGPYNEQFF.

The V call is TRBV12-3 or TRBV12-4, the J call TRBJ2-1; TCRdb selects TRBD1, and the lack of DNA leaves this call unchecked. The CDR3 covers 12 residues. The CDR3: CASRIPGQGKFF.

This clonotype registers medium-sized by frequency. J is TRBJ1-5 and V is TRBV20-1; with no DNA, the TCRdb D assignment of TRBD1 cannot be verified. The V gene's germline CDR1 is DFQATT and CDR2 SNEGSKA (reference sequence). This CDR3 contains 14 residues. The chain's CDR3 is CSARGQGARQPQHF.

The chain recombines TRBV20-1 with TRBJ2-7; the D call from TCRdb, TRBD1, cannot be confirmed without DNA. This CDR3 comprises 16 residues. Germline V CDR1 and CDR2: DFQATT, SNEGSKA (reference sequence). CDR3 residues: CSAREVWGQKAHEQYF.

The chain joins TRBV19 to TRBJ1-4; TCRdb's D call of TRBD1 is untestable without DNA. Germline CDR1 and CDR2: LNHDA and SQIVND (reference sequence). This CDR3 has 16 amino acids. The CDR3 loop reads CASNPHRGQPNEKLFF.

The chain employs TRBV28 and TRBJ2-3; TCRdb's D gene call, TRBD2, goes unchecked for lack of DNA. This CDR3 contains 16 residues. CDR1 and CDR2 (germline): MDHEN, SYDVKM. The chain's CDR3 is CASLGLAGGGTDTQYF.

CDR3 protein: CASSTGTGGFEQYF. The chain has TRBV5-1 and TRBJ2-7; TCRdb's D gene call, TRBD1, goes unchecked for lack of DNA. There are 14 residues in the CDR3. In germline, CDR1 is SGHRS, CDR2 YFSETQ.

The V call is TRBV7-3, the J call TRBJ2-1; TCRdb outputs TRBD1, but without DNA this stays unchecked. This CDR3 region has 14 residues. In germline, CDR1 is SGHTA, CDR2 FQGTGA. CDR3 sequence: CASALKIGGGEQFF.

J is TRBJ2-7 and V is TRBV7-9; lacking DNA, the TRBD2 call made by TCRdb goes unchecked. The CDR3 is 13 residues long. Per the germline V gene, CDR1 is SEHNR and CDR2 is FQNEAQ (reference sequence). The CDR3 loop reads CASSLSVLYKQYF.

The genes are TRBV6-1 and TRBJ2-1. The CDR3 runs to 14 residues. Per germline, CDR1 MNHNS and CDR2 SASEGT. The CDR3 loop reads CASSDSSSYNEQFF.

V gene TRBV4-3 combines with J gene TRBJ2-4; the TCRdb D gene call, TRBD1, has no DNA to confirm it. In germline, CDR1 is LGHNA, CDR2 YSLEER. The CDR3 loop spans 15 amino acids. The CDR3 reads CASSQVLMGENIQYF.

The chain links TRBV5-6 to TRBJ1-1; TCRdb lists TRBD1, though no DNA is available to test this call. CDR3 length equals 15 residues. Germline CDR1 and CDR2: SGHDT and YYEEEE. Here the CDR3 reads CASSLGIRGGTEAFF.

The chain employs TRBV3-1 and TRBJ2-3. This CDR3 is built from 12 residues. Germline V lookup: CDR1 LGHDT, CDR2 YNNKEL (reference sequence). CDR3 residues: CASSQRDDTQYF.

The rearrangement links TRBV12-3 or TRBV12-4 to TRBJ2-1; TCRdb lists TRBD2, though no DNA is available to test this call. The CDR3 contains 14 residues. This CDR3 is CASSFGLAYNEQFF.

The chain joins TRBV7-6 to TRBJ1-3. CDR1 SGHVS and CDR2 FNYEAQ come from the germline V gene. This CDR3 region has 15 residues. CDR3 sequence: CASSLTASSGNTIYF. The full variable domain, with the rest looked up from reference TRBV7-6 and TRBJ1-3, is GAGVSQSPRYKVTKRGQDVALRCDPISGHVSLYWYRQALGQGPEFLTYFNYEAQQDKSGLPNDRFSAERPEGSISTLTIQRTEQRDSAMYRCASSLTASSGNTIYFGEGSWLTVV.

V is TRBV12-3 or TRBV12-4 and J is TRBJ1-2; TCRdb lists TRBD1, though no DNA is available to test this call. The CDR3 loop spans 14 amino acids. The CDR3 sequence is CASSPNRGQRGYTF.

The J gene is TRBJ2-5, the V gene TRBV7-2; as DNA is missing, the TRBD2 call by TCRdb cannot be tested. CDR3 length: 15 amino acids. Germline V gene lookup returns CDR1 SGHTA and CDR2 FQGNSA. CDR3 loop: CASSSYSGAQETQYF.

The V call is TRBV5-1, the J call TRBJ1-2; TCRdb indicates TRBD1, and absent DNA this call remains unverified. The CDR3 length is 14 residues. Germline CDR1 SGHRS, CDR2 YFSETQ. The CDR3 spells CASSPGQNNYGYTF.

This sequence joins TRBV20-1 and TRBJ2-2; TCRdb proposes TRBD2, but this gene call is untestable without DNA. Germline-derived CDR1 and CDR2 are DFQATT and SNEGSKA (reference sequence). CDR3 size: 14 residues. This CDR3 reads CSARPGGQTGELFF.

The CDR3 here is CASSLETVSYEQYF. The chain joins TRBV11-2 to TRBJ2-7; TCRdb selects TRBD1, and the lack of DNA leaves this call unchecked. The CDR3 is made up of 14 amino acids. Germline CDR1 and CDR2: SGHAT and FQNNGV.

The chain joins TRBV4-2 to TRBJ2-7; the TCRdb D gene call, TRBD1, has no DNA to confirm it. This CDR3 spans 16 amino acids. Germline CDR1 LGHNA, CDR2 YNFKEQ. The CDR3 sequence: CASSQDLGQGPYEQYF.

The rearrangement joins TRBV5-1 to TRBJ1-6. Germline-derived CDR1 and CDR2 are SGHRS and YFSETQ. This CDR3 region has 16 residues. CDR3 loop: CASSPSSGTYNSPLHF.

This chain links TRBV5-4 with TRBJ2-5; the TCRdb D gene call, TRBD2, has no DNA to confirm it. The CDR3 is 17 residues long. The germline CDR1 and CDR2 sequences are SGHNT and YYREEE (reference sequence). CDR3 amino acids: CASSSSRTSGDQETQYF. Together with reference TRBV5-4 and TRBJ2-5, the CDR3 gives the full variable domain: ETGVTQSPTHLIKTRGQQVTLRCSSQSGHNTVSWYQQALGQGPQFIFQYYREEENGRGNFPPRFSGLQFPNYSSELNVNALELDDSALYLCASSSSRTSGDQETQYFGPGTRLLVL.

The chain has TRBV11-2 and TRBJ1-4; with no DNA, the TCRdb D assignment of TRBD1 cannot be verified. The CDR3 contains 14 residues. The germline gives CDR1 SGHAT, CDR2 FQNNGV. CDR3 residues: CASSLDAGSEKLFF. The full variable domain, rest sourced from reference TRBV11-2 and TRBJ1-4, is EAGVAQSPRYKIIEKRQSVAFWCNPISGHATLYWYQQILGQGPKLLIQFQNNGVVDDSQLPKDRFSAERLKGVDSTLKIQPAKLEDSAVYLCASSLDAGSEKLFFGSGTQLSVL.

CDR3 loop: CASSLRTDTDNEQFF. The chain employs TRBV4-1 and TRBJ2-1; TCRdb proposes TRBD1, but this gene call is untestable without DNA. The CDR3 loop spans 15 amino acids. Germline assignment: CDR1 MGHRA and CDR2 YSYEKL.

The chain couples TRBV5-1 to TRBJ2-3; absent DNA, TCRdb's TRBD2 call cannot be checked. The CDR3 has 16 residues. CDR1 and CDR2 from the germline V gene are SGHRS and YFSETQ. The CDR3 is CASSLLLAGGEDTQYF.